A single T cell receptor beta chain is shown here with its context. Its antigen is not identified. The junction differs from germline at one of its ends, possibly a read error. This specimen comes from a study of response to subunit inactivated influenza vaccine. Study-level findings and limits: The authors suggested that few new T cells are recruited per seasonal influenza vaccination.

TCRdb re-analysed the RT-PCR reads in MiXCR, keeping a single row per CDR3 protein. The sample lists hundreds of thousands of distinct CDR3 sequences, 15% to 18% occurring once. The source of this sequence is a man between 45 and 60 years old who received an inactivated influenza vaccine. The sample consisted of PBMCs from blood, taken approximately 12 days after vaccination.

CDR3 loop: CACDRDRVLYVQYF. In nucleotides, the CDR3 is TGTGCCTGTGACCGGGACAGGGTCTTATACGTGCAGTACTTC. V gene TRBV30 combines with J gene TRBJ2-7, with 9 bases matching TRBD1. This CDR3 comprises 14 residues. CDR1 is GTSNPN and CDR2 is SVGIG in the germline V gene (reference sequence).